Detailed here is one TCR beta chain. Antigen: not known. This entry comes from a study of Ad26.COV2.S vaccination and SARS-CoV-2 variants. The treatment denotes: around 19 received Ad26.COV2.S at low or high dose, single or two shots; 5 received placebo; per-sample allocation not given. The samples date from day 63 after the first vaccine or placebo injection. TCRdb's copy holds only in-frame clones and misses some; the assay was immunoSEQ multiplex PCR. The sample lists about 680,000 clones; more than 80% were seen once. The CDR3 consists of 15 residues. V was clipped by 7 bases and J by 0 bases; unmatched bases: 8. Germline-derived CDR1 and CDR2 are SNHLY and FYNNEI. Whole-study results and caveats: Vaccine recipients posted higher spike-specific TCR breadth than their placebo counterparts.

The receptor comes from a person aged 18-60 years who received the Ad26.COV2.S COVID-19 vaccine or a placebo. The source was peripheral blood, collected in a trial of Ad26.COV2.S vaccine versus placebo. The chain employs TRBV2 and TRBJ1-2; 7 bases are shared with TRBD1. DNA for the CDR3: TGTGCCAGCACTCCCGGACAGGATACTAACTATGGCTACACCTTC. Its translation: CASTPGQDTNYGYTF.